This T cell receptor beta chain was found in a study of blood T cell repertoires in COVID-19. Assay: immunoSEQ multiplex PCR; the TCRdb copy retains only in-frame clones and omits some. This sample has about 330,000 clones, with around 84% found just once. Remarks on this clone: In the same sample, other DNA sequences code for this CDR3.

The sequenced material came from PBMCs or T cells enriched from blood (not recorded which). This receptor was identified in a woman aged 18-30 years who had recovered from COVID-19.

The CDR3 bases are TGTGCCAGCAGTTCGGGGACAGGGGGAAATCAGCCCCAGCATTTT. Translating it yields CASSSGTGGNQPQHF. The chain joins TRBV27 to TRBJ1-5, with TRBD1 matching 11 bases. The CDR3 sequence is 15 residues long. With 4 bases clipped from V and 4 bases from J, the junction kept 3 bases outside the gene matches. Germline CDR1 MNHEY, CDR2 SMNVEV (reference sequence).